Below, 8 T cell receptor beta chains from the same sample are listed, as sequenced in a study of blood T cell repertoires in COVID-19. The method was immunoSEQ multiplex PCR; TCRdb's version includes in-frame clones alone and lacks a portion of them. This sample has 100,000 or so clones, with around 90% found just once. Sequencing was carried out using peripheral blood. The receptors stem from an older woman with acute or convalescent COVID-19.

This clone came up once. This chain joins TRBV5-1 and TRBJ1-1, with 7 bases that match TRBD1. Germline trimming cut 3 bases from V and 0 bases from J; bases unmatched to any gene: 2. The CDR3 is 14 amino acids. CDR1 and CDR2 from the germline V gene are SGHRS and YFSETQ. CDR3 sequence: CASSWDRVNTEAFF. CDR3 coding DNA: TGCGCCAGCAGCTGGGACAGAGTGAACACTGAAGCTTTCTTT.

The V call is TRBV5-4, the J call TRBJ2-1, with 14 bases identical to TRBD2. Germline values: CDR1 SGHNT, CDR2 YYREEE (reference sequence). This CDR3 has 16 residues. The junction had 8 bases not matched to a gene; V was cut back by 4 bases and J by 8 bases. The CDR3 sequence: CASSPAGLAGADEQFF. DNA of the CDR3: TGTGCCAGCAGCCCCGCGGGACTAGCGGGAGCAGATGAGCAGTTCTTC. Full variable domain (rest looked up from reference TRBV5-4 and TRBJ2-1): ETGVTQSPTHLIKTRGQQVTLRCSSQSGHNTVSWYQQALGQGPQFIFQYYREEENGRGNFPPRFSGLQFPNYSSELNVNALELDDSALYLCASSPAGLAGADEQFFGPGTRLTVL.

For the CDR3, the DNA is TGTGCCAGCAGTTCGGTCTTTGGCTACACCTTC. Encoded protein: CASSSVFGYTF. This rearrangement joins TRBV12-3 or TRBV12-4 to TRBJ1-2, with D unresolved. The CDR3 is 11 amino acids. The germline V and J ends were trimmed by 4 bases and 7 bases, with 7 bases remaining between them.

The V call is TRBV7-2, the J call TRBJ1-1, with a weak D call TRBD1 (5 bases). This CDR3 has 14 residues. From germline, CDR1 is SGHTA and CDR2 FQGNSA. V gave up 5 bases and J gave up 2 bases, with 12 bases separating them. The CDR3 here is CASSPRVTNTEAFF. CDR3 bases: TGTGCCAGCAGCCCCAGGGTTACTAACACTGAAGCTTTCTTT. Variable domain in full (rest from reference TRBV7-2 and TRBJ1-1): GAGVSQSPSNKVTEKGKDVELRCDPISGHTALYWYRQSLGQGLEFLIYFQGNSAPDKSGLPSDRFSAERTGGSVSTLTIQRTQQEDSAVYLCASSPRVTNTEAFFGQGTRLTVV.

This clone was recorded only once. This chain joins TRBV10-2 and TRBJ2-3; a weak D match, TRBD1 (5 bases). The germline gives CDR1 WSHSY, CDR2 SAAADI. The CDR3 consists of 15 residues. Trimming cost V 3 bases and J 1 base, with 11 bases left between them. The CDR3 reads CASSERGRGTDTQYF. CDR3 sequence (DNA): TGCGCCAGCAGTGAAAGGGGCCGGGGCACAGATACGCAGTATTTT.

This clone showed up just once. This chain uses TRBV10-1 with TRBJ2-1; TRBD2 aligns across 8 bases. With 4 bases clipped from V and 8 bases from J, the junction kept 10 bases outside the gene matches. Germline loops: CDR1 WNHNN, CDR2 SYGVQD (reference sequence). There are 15 residues in the CDR3. CDR3 loop: CASSAAGGDAYEQFF. The CDR3 bases are TGCGCCAGCAGTGCGGCGGGAGGCGATGCTTATGAGCAGTTCTTC.

The rearrangement uses TRBV7-6 and TRBJ1-1, with TRBD1 matching over 8 bases. The V gene end was trimmed by 6 bases and the J gene end by 5 bases; junction bases not matched to a gene: 8. Germline V gene data show CDR1 as SGHVS and CDR2 as FNYEAQ. CDR3 size: 14 residues. CDR3 residues: CASRNDRGWTEAFF. The DNA of the CDR3 is TGTGCCAGCAGAAACGACAGGGGTTGGACTGAAGCTTTCTTT. Full variable domain (outside the CDR3, taken from reference TRBV7-6 and TRBJ1-1): GAGVSQSPRYKVTKRGQDVALRCDPISGHVSLYWYRQALGQGPEFLTYFNYEAQQDKSGLPNDRFSAERPEGSISTLTIQRTEQRDSAMYRCASRNDRGWTEAFFGQGTRLTVV.

V gene TRBV27 combines with J gene TRBJ2-5; tentative D call: TRBD2 (6 bases). This CDR3 spans 13 amino acids. CDR1 is MNHEY and CDR2 is SMNVEV in the germline V gene (reference sequence). Between the trimmed V and J ends, which lost 2 bases and 5 bases, there was a span of 9 bases. CDR3 sequence reads: CASSLGGRETQYF. CDR3 coding DNA: TGTGCCAGCAGTTTAGGGGGGAGGGAGACCCAGTACTTC.